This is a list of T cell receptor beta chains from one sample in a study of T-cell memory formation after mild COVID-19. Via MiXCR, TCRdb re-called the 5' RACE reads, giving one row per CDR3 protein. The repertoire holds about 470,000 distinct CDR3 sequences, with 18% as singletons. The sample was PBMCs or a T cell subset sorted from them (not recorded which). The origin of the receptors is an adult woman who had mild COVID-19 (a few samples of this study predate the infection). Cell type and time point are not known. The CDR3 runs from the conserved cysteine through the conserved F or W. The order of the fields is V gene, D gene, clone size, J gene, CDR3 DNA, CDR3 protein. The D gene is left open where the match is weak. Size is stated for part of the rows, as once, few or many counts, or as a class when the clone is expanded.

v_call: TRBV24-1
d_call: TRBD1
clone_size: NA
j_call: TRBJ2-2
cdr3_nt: TGTGCCACCAGTGGACAGGGGCTGAACACCGGGGAGCTGTTTTTT
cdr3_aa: CATSGQGLNTGELFF

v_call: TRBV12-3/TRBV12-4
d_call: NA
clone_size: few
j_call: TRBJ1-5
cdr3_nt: TGTGCCAGCAGTTCCCGGACCCAGCCCCAGCATTTT
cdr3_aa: CASSSRTQPQHF

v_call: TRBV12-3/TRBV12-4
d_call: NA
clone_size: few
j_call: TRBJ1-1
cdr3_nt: TGTGCCAGCAGTCGAGGGGTGCAGGACACTGAAGCTTTCTTT
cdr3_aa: CASSRGVQDTEAFF

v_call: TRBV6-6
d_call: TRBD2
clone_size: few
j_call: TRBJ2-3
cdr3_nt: TGTGCCAGCAGTCCCTGGGTTAGACTAGCGGGGGACCTCACAGATACGCAGTATTTT
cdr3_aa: CASSPWVRLAGDLTDTQYF

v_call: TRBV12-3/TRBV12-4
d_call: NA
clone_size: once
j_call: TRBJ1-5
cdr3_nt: TGTGCCAGCAGTCACCTGCGGAATAGCAATCAGCCCCAGCATTTT
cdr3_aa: CASSHLRNSNQPQHF

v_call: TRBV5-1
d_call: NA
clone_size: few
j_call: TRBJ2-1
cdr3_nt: TGCGCCAGCCTCAATTACAATGAGCAGTTCTTC
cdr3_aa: CASLNYNEQFF

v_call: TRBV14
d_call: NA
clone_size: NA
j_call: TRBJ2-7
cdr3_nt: TGTGCCAGCAGCCAGCAGACAGCTAGCTACGAGCAGTACTTC
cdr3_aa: CASSQQTASYEQYF

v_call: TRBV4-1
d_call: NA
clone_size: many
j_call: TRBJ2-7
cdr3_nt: TGCGCCAGCAGCCAGGCTATTACCAAGGGCGAGCAGTACTTC
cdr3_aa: CASSQAITKGEQYF

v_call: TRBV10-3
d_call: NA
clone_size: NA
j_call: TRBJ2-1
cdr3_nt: TGTGCCATCAGGATTGACAGATACAATGAGCAGTTCTTC
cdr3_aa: CAIRIDRYNEQFF

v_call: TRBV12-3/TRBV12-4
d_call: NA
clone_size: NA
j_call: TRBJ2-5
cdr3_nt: TGTGCCAGCAGTACACCCTCTCCCATGCAAGAGACCCAGTACTTC
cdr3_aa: CASSTPSPMQETQYF

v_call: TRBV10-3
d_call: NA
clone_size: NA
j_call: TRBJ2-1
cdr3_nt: TGTGCCATCAGTGAGTCGGGTTTTAAGCAGTTCTTC
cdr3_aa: CAISESGFKQFF

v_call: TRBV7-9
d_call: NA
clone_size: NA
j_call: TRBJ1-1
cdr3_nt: TGTGCCAGCAGGGACGTTGGACAGAAGAACACTGAAGCTTTCTTT
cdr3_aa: CASRDVGQKNTEAFF

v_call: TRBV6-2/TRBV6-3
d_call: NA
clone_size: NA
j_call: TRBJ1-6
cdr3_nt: TGTGCCAGCAGTTTAGGACATCGTTCACCCCTCCACTTT
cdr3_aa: CASSLGHRSPLHF

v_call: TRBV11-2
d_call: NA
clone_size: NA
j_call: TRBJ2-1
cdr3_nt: TGTGCCAGCAGCTTAGACCTGGGGTTGGTCCTAAATGAGCAGTTCTTC
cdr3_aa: CASSLDLGLVLNEQFF

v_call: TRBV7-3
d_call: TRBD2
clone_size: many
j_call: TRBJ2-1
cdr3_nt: TGTGCCAGCAGCTTTAGAGGTGCGGGGGGAGATAAGGAGCAGTTCTTC
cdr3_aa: CASSFRGAGGDKEQFF

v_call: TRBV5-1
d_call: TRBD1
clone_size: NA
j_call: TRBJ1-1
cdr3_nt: TGCGCCAGCCGGAGGGGGCTAGATCTGAACACTGAAGCTTTCTTT
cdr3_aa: CASRRGLDLNTEAFF

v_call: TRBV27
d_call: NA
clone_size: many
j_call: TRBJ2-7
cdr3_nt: TGTGCCAGCAGTATTACCGGACTGCACCGGGACGAGCAGTACTTC
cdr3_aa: CASSITGLHRDEQYF

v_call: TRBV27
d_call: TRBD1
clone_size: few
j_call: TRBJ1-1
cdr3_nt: TGTGCCAGCTGGGACAGGGGGCGAGACACTGAAGCTTTCTTT
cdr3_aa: CASWDRGRDTEAFF

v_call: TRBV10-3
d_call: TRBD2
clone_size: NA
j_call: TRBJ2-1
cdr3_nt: TGTGCCATCAGTGGCACCGGACTAGCGGGAGGGCCCCACAATGAGCAGTTCTTC
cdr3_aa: CAISGTGLAGGPHNEQFF

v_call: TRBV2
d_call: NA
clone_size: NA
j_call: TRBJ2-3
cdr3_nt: TGTGCCAGCAGTGAGAGGATTACCACAGGAGATACGCAGTATTTT
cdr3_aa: CASSERITTGDTQYF

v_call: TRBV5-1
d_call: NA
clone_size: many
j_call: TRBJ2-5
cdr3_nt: TGCGCCAGCAGCTTGGACGGGGAAGAGACCCAGTACTTC
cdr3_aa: CASSLDGEETQYF

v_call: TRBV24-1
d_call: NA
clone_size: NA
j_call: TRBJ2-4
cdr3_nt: TGTGCCACCCTCGAGCCCAAGCGCATTCAGTACTTC
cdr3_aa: CATLEPKRIQYF

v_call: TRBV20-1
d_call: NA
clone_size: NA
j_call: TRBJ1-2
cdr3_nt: TGCAGTGCTAGAGCGGGGGACCATGGCTACACCTTC
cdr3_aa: CSARAGDHGYTF

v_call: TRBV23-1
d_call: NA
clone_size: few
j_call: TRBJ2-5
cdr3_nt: TGCGCCAGCAGTCAATCGTTGAGGGCTTGGGAGACCCAGTACTTC
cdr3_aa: CASSQSLRAWETQYF

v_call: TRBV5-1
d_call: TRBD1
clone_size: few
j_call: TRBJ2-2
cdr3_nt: TGCGCCAGCAGCGTGCGACAGGGGGGGACCGGGGAGCTGTTTTTT
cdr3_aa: CASSVRQGGTGELFF

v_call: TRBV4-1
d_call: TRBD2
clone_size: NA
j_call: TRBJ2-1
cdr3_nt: TGCGCCAGCAGCCAAGATTGGGGGGGGACGGGTGAGCAGTTCTTC
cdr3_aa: CASSQDWGGTGEQFF

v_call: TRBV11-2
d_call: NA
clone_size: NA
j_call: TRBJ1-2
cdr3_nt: TGTGCCAGCAGCTTAGATGGCGGGCGGGGTACCTATGGCTACACCTTC
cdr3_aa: CASSLDGGRGTYGYTF

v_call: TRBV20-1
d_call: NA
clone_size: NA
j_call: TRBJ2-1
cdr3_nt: TGCAGTGCTCCCTCCCCCCAGGGGAGGACCTACAATGAGCAGTTCTTC
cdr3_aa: CSAPSPQGRTYNEQFF

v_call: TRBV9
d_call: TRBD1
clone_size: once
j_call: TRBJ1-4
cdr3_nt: TGTGCCAGCAGCCCCGGGACAGGGATTAATGAAAAACTGTTTTTT
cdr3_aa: CASSPGTGINEKLFF

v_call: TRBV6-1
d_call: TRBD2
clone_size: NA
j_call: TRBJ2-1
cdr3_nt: TGTGCCAGCGGGGGTAGCGGGGCTTACAATGAGCAGTTCTTC
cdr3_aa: CASGGSGAYNEQFF

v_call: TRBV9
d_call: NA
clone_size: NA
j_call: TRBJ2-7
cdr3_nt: TGTGCCAGCAGCGTCGGCCAGCTAGAGTACGAGCAGTACTTC
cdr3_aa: CASSVGQLEYEQYF

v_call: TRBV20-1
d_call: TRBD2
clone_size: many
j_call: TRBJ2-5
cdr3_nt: TGCAGTGCTAGAGATCTGGCGGGAGGTGCCCAAGAGACCCAGTACTTC
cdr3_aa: CSARDLAGGAQETQYF

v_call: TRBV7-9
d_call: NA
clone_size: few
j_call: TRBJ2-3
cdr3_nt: TGTGCCAGCAGCCTCCAACTAGGAAGCACAGATACGCAGTATTTT
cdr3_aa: CASSLQLGSTDTQYF

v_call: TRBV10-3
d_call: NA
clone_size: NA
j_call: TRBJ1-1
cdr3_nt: TGTGCCATCAGTGAGTCGGGCCCTGAAGCTTTCTTT
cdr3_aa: CAISESGPEAFF

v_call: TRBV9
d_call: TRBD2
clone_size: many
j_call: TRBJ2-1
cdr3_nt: TGTGCCAGCAGCCCGGACTGGGCGGGAGTCTACAATGAGCAGTTCTTC
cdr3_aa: CASSPDWAGVYNEQFF

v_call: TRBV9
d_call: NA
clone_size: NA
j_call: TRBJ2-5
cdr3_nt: TGTGCCAGCAGCGTAGGGGGTCTAGGGGAAGAGACCCAGTACTTC
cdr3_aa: CASSVGGLGEETQYF

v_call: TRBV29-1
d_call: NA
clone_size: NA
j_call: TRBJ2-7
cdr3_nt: TGCAGCGCGACCCGGCCAGGGTCCTACGAGCAGTACTTC
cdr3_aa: CSATRPGSYEQYF

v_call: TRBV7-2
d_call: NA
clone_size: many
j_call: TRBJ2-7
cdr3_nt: TGTGCCAGCAGCTTAGATGGGACATCCTCCTACGAGCAGTACTTC
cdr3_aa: CASSLDGTSSYEQYF

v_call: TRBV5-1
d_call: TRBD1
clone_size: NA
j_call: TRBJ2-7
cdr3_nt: TGCGCCAGCAGCGTCTCAGGACAGGCCTACGAGCAGTACTTC
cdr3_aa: CASSVSGQAYEQYF

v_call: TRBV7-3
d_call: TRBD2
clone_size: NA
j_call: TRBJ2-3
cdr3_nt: TGTGCCAGCAGCCCACACGCGGGGGTGGATACGCAGTATTTT
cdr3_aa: CASSPHAGVDTQYF

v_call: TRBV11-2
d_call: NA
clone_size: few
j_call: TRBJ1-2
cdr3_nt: TGTGCCAGCAGCTTAGATCCCTATTCCCTCGGGAGCTATGGCTACACCTTC
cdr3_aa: CASSLDPYSLGSYGYTF

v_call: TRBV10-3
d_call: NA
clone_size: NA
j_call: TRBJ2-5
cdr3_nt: TGTGCCATCAGCGGGACCCAAGAGACCCAGTACTTC
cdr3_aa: CAISGTQETQYF

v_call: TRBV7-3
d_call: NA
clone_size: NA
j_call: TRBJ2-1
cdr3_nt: TGTGCCAGCAGCCCCCAAGGGGTCGCAAACAATGAGCAGTTCTTC
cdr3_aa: CASSPQGVANNEQFF

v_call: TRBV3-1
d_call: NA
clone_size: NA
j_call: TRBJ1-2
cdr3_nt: TGTGCCAGCAGCCGACAGGACATCCTCTATGGCTACACCTTC
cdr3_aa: CASSRQDILYGYTF

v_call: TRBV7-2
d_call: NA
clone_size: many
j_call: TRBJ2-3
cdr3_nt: TGTGCCAGCAGCTTATTCAGAAATACGCAGTATTTT
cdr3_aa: CASSLFRNTQYF

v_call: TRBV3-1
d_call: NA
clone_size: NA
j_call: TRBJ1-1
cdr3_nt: TGTGCCAGCAGCCAGGGCAGAGACACTGAAGCTTTCTTT
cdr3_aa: CASSQGRDTEAFF

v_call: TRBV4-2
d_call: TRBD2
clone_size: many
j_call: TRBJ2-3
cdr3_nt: TGTGCCAGCAGCCCATTAGCGGGGGGGCCTCGGGATACGCAGTATTTT
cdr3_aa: CASSPLAGGPRDTQYF

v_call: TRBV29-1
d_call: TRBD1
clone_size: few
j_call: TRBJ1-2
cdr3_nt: TGCAGCGTGGATGGACAGGGGGCCCGCTATGGCTACACCTTC
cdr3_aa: CSVDGQGARYGYTF

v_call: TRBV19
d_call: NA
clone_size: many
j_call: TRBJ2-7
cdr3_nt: TGTGCCAGTAGTGGGGGTGGTTACGAGCAGTACTTC
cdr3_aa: CASSGGGYEQYF

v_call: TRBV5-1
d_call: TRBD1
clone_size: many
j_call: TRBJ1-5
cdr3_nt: TGCGCCAGCAGCCTTAGACCGATAGGACAGGGGGCGAATCAGCCCCAGCATTTT
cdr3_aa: CASSLRPIGQGANQPQHF

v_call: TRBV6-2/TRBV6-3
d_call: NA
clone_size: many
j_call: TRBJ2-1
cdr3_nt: TGTGCCAGCAGTTACTCGGAAACGGGGGTCTACAATGAGCAGTTCTTC
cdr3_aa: CASSYSETGVYNEQFF

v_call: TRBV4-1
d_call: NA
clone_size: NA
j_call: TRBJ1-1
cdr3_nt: TGCGCCAGCAGCCAGCCAGGGGCCCTGAGGGGGAATGAAGCTTTCTTT
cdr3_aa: CASSQPGALRGNEAFF

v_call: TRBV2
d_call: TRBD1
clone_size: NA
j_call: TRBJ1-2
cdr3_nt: TGTGCCAGCAGTCGAAGACAGGGGGCCGAGGGCTACACCTTC
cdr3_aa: CASSRRQGAEGYTF

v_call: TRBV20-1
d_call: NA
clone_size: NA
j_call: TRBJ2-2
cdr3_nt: TGCAGTGCTAGCAAGACGGTCGGGGGGGAGCTGTTTTTT
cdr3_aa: CSASKTVGGELFF

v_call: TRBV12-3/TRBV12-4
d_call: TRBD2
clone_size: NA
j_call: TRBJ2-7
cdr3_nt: TGTGCCAGCAGTCCACCCCGGGGGGGCCTAAGCTCCTACGAGCAGTACTTC
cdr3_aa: CASSPPRGGLSSYEQYF

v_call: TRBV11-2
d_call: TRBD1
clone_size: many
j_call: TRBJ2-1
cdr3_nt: TGTGCCAGCAGCCCCCAAACAGGGGGTGAGCAGTTCTTC
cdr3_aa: CASSPQTGGEQFF

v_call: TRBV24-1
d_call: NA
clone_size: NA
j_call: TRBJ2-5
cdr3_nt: TGTGCCACCAGTGACCCAACAGGAGACGAGACCCAGTACTTC
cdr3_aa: CATSDPTGDETQYF

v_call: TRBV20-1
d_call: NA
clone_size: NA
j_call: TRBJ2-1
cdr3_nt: TGCAGTGCTACGTACCTACCGCAAGGCGGTGAGCAGTTCTTC
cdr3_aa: CSATYLPQGGEQFF

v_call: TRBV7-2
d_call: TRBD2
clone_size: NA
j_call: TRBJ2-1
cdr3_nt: TGTGCCAGCACCTTGGCGGGAGCGGGGGGCAATGAGCAGTTCTTC
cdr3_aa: CASTLAGAGGNEQFF

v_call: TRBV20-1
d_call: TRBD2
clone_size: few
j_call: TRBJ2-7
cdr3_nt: TGCAGTGCTAGAGATCCACTAGCGGGAGGTTTAGGCTACGAGCAGTACTTC
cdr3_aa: CSARDPLAGGLGYEQYF